This TCR beta chain was recorded in a study of regulatory T cells in long-lasting Graves disease. This clonotype came up many times. With iRepertoire HTBI primers and Arm-PCR of CDR3 regions, TCR beta libraries were built. In TCRdb, the multiplex PCR reads were re-called with MiXCR into one record per CDR3 protein. Found here are approximately 290,000 distinct CDR3 sequences, roughly a fifth of them singletons; the top ten hold 56%. Time point given: persistent/refractory GD, antithyroid drugs over 5 years with positive TRAb. Isolated PBMC RNA provided the starting material for the TCR library. There are 14 residues in the CDR3. Trimming pared 2 bases from V and 0 bases from J, leaving 7 bases between. Germline CDR1 and CDR2: MNHEY and SVGAGI.

V and J are TRBV6-5 and TRBJ1-1; D gene unclear. The material sequenced was peripheral blood mononuclear cells (PBMCs), taken when the disease was refractory, from a patient treated with antithyroid drugs. The clonotype originates from a female donor with Graves disease. This CDR3 is CASSYGQVNTEAFF. CDR3 sequence (DNA): TGTGCCAGCAGTTACGGGCAGGTGAACACTGAAGCTTTCTTT.